The entry below gives a single TCR beta chain sequence along with its context. Original methodology: Reference gene primer amplification gave estimated nucleated cell counts. The method was immunoSEQ multiplex PCR; TCRdb's version includes in-frame clones alone and lacks a portion of them. V and J calls and clone size are given by that table; D and trimming were obtained from the DNA. The sample carries about 66,000 clones, more than 70% recorded once. This sample stems from a study of blood T cell repertoires in COVID-19. The sequenced sample consisted of peripheral blood. This TCR was sampled from a man aged 45-60 years with active COVID-19.

CDR3 in amino acids: CASSSGLVGATDTQYF. DNA of the CDR3: TGCGCCAGCAGCTCCGGACTAGTCGGAGCCACAGATACGCAGTATTTT. The J gene is TRBJ2-3, the V gene TRBV5-1, with 7 bases matching TRBD2. The CDR3 has 16 amino acids. J gave up 2 bases and V 3 bases, and 9 bases lay outside the gene matches. Germline CDR1 is SGHRS and CDR2 is YFSETQ.